Below are 30 T cell receptor beta chains sequenced from a single sample in a study of identical twins. MiXCR, applied by TCRdb to the 5' RACE reads, yields one record per CDR3 protein. This table holds around 690,000 distinct CDR3 sequences, less than 25% found once. These sequences were also reported in another study, on T cells expressing NK-cell markers.

The source material was PBMCs. The origin of the receptors is a woman between 18 and 29 years old in good health.

This clonotype was detected many times. This rearrangement joins TRBV10-3 to TRBJ1-2, with 8 bases aligning to TRBD1. Germline CDR1 and CDR2: ENHRY and SYGVKD. This CDR3 has 14 amino acids. The trim removed 6 bases at V and 4 bases at J, leaving 7 bases unmatched. In DNA, the CDR3 is TGTGCCATCAGCGGACAGGGCCCTCGCTATGGCTACACCTTC. This translates into CAISGQGPRYGYTF.

This chain links TRBV7-9 with TRBJ2-7; possible D gene TRBD1, 7 bases. The CDR3 runs 14 residues. The V end was cut by 5 bases, the J end by 2 bases, with 13 bases between. Per germline, CDR1 SEHNR and CDR2 FQNEAQ (reference sequence). The DNA of the CDR3 is TGTGCCAGCAGCCTTCAGGGGGGTCCCTACGAGCAGTACTTC. Translated: CASSLQGGPYEQYF.

This clonotype was detected many times. The chain carries TRBV20-1 and TRBJ2-7, with D possibly called TRBD1 or TRBD2 (7 bases each). V lost 4 bases, J lost 4 bases, and 20 bases lay in between. There are 15 residues in the CDR3. In germline, CDR1 is DFQATT, CDR2 SNEGSKA (reference sequence). CDR3 amino acids: CSAMGGGGRPYEQYF. CDR3 DNA: TGCAGTGCTATGGGAGGGGGCGGGAGACCGTACGAGCAGTACTTC.

The chain joins TRBV10-3 to TRBJ1-4; D is ambiguous. The CDR3 spans 14 residues. V was clipped by 2 bases and J by 3 bases, with 7 bases between them. Germline loops: CDR1 ENHRY, CDR2 SYGVKD. The CDR3 coding sequence is TGTGCCATCAGTGAGGGCAGATCTAATGAAAAACTGTTTTTT. This gives the protein CAISEGRSNEKLFF.

This clonotype has a count of ten or more. This sequence joins TRBV3-1 and TRBJ2-1, with 9 bases that match TRBD1. Trimming removed 5 bases from V and 8 bases from J; junction bases left unmatched: 7. The CDR3 loop spans 14 amino acids. The germline V gene encodes CDR1 LGHDT and CDR2 YNNKEL (reference sequence). For the CDR3, the DNA is TGTGCCAGCAGCTCCGGACAGGGGTTGTATGAGCAGTTCTTC. Its translation: CASSSGQGLYEQFF.

In this sample, this clonotype turned up a few times. The genes are TRBV4-3 and TRBJ2-1; D is possibly TRBD1 (5 bases). This CDR3 comprises 16 residues. The V gene lost 0 bases and the J gene lost 0 bases, with 9 bases spanning the gap. The germline V gene has CDR1 LGHNA and CDR2 YSLEER. The CDR3 bases are TGCGCCAGCAGCCAAGACACCAGGGTCTCCTACAATGAGCAGTTCTTC. It is translated as CASSQDTRVSYNEQFF.

There are a few counts of this clonotype. This chain uses TRBV12-3 or TRBV12-4 with TRBJ2-1; weak D call: TRBD1 (6 bases). This CDR3 has 15 amino acids. V was shortened by 7 bases and J by 6 bases, with 19 bases between the two germline ends. The CDR3 reads CASIPDRSSGNEQFF. The DNA for the CDR3 is TGTGCCAGCATCCCCGACAGGTCAAGCGGCAATGAGCAGTTCTTC.

Ten or more counts support this clonotype. V is TRBV5-1 and J is TRBJ2-3, with D unresolved. Deletions cut 5 bases from V and 1 base from J, with 8 bases between. This CDR3 has 13 residues. Looked up from germline, CDR1 is SGHRS and CDR2 is YFSETQ. The CDR3, as DNA: TGCGCCAGCAGGGAAGTCGGCACAGATACGCAGTATTTT. Translated: CASREVGTDTQYF.

This clonotype has only a few counts. The CDR3: CASGLVLRGIPSYNEQFF. The CDR3 coding sequence is TGTGCTAGTGGTTTGGTACTGCGGGGGATCCCCTCCTACAATGAGCAGTTCTTC. This chain links TRBV12-5 with TRBJ2-1; 7 bases agree with TRBD2. The CDR3 is 18 amino acids. The germline V gene has CDR1 LGHNT and CDR2 FRNRAP. The V and J ends lost 0 bases and 0 bases, in that order; junction bases with no gene match: 8.

Only a few counts were recorded for this clonotype. This rearrangement joins TRBV6-2 or TRBV6-3 to TRBJ2-5; tentatively, D is TRBD2 (5 bases). The CDR3 runs to 16 residues. Looked up from germline, CDR1 is MNHEY and CDR2 is SVGEGT. V was clipped by 0 bases and J by 5 bases, with 16 bases between them. For the CDR3, the DNA is TGTGCCAGCAGTTACTCGAAGCGGAGACAAGTCGAGACCCAGTACTTC. Translated: CASSYSKRRQVETQYF.

This clonotype was seen a few times. V and J are TRBV2 and TRBJ2-1; D possibly corresponds to TRBD1 (5 bases). This CDR3 contains 14 residues. The V gene's germline CDR1 is SNHLY and CDR2 FYNNEI. The V gene lost 4 bases and the J gene lost 0 bases, with 7 bases spanning the gap. CDR3 DNA sequence: TGTGCCAGCAGTGGGGGCATCTCCTACAATGAGCAGTTCTTC. Protein sequence: CASSGGISYNEQFF.

This clonotype was counted between two and nine times. The chain recombines TRBV6-1 with TRBJ2-6; D is undetermined. V dropped 10 bases and J dropped 0 bases, with 13 bases sitting between them. Per the germline V gene, CDR1 is MNHNS and CDR2 is SASEGT. The CDR3 contains 15 residues. DNA of the CDR3: TGTGCCATTTCGACGGAGAGCTCTGGGGCCAACGTCCTGACTTTC. Residues: CAISTESSGANVLTF.

This clonotype was detected a few times. J is TRBJ2-1 and V is TRBV5-4, with TRBD2 as a possible D gene (5 bases). The germline gives CDR1 SGHNT, CDR2 YYREEE (reference sequence). This CDR3 spans 16 amino acids. Trimming stripped 1 base from V and 0 bases from J, with 11 bases between. The CDR3 DNA reads as TGTGCCAGCAGCTTGTCGACGGAGGTCTCCTACAATGAGCAGTTCTTC. It yields the protein CASSLSTEVSYNEQFF.

In this sample, this clonotype turned up many times. The chain employs TRBV5-5 and TRBJ2-7; D is unclear. The length of the CDR3 is 14 residues. Trimming took 0 bases from V and 0 from J, leaving 7 bases between them. Germline assignment: CDR1 SGHKS and CDR2 YYEKEE (reference sequence). The chain's CDR3 is CASSLAGHSYEQYF. CDR3 nucleotides: TGTGCCAGCAGCTTGGCCGGGCACTCCTACGAGCAGTACTTC.

This clonotype appeared a few times. This chain links TRBV20-1 with TRBJ2-1; D is uncertain. The CDR3 has 14 amino acids. CDR1 is DFQATT, CDR2 SNEGSKA, per germline (reference sequence). Deletions cut 6 bases from V and 0 bases from J, with 12 bases between. The CDR3 coding sequence is TGCAGTGCCACGTCCCATGGCTCCTACAATGAGCAGTTCTTC. Translating gives CSATSHGSYNEQFF.

This clonotype showed up just a few times. The chain recombines TRBV19 with TRBJ1-5, with D perhaps matching TRBD1 (5 bases). V was shortened by 5 bases and J by 7 bases, with 18 bases between the two germline ends. The CDR3 covers 15 residues. CDR1 and CDR2 from the germline V gene are LNHDA and SQIVND (reference sequence). CDR3 sequence: CASSLNGGVGQPQHF. Here the CDR3 DNA reads TGTGCCAGTAGTCTCAACGGGGGGGTAGGACAGCCCCAGCATTTT.

This clonotype was counted between two and nine times. V is TRBV5-1 and J is TRBJ2-2; perhaps D is TRBD1 or TRBD2 (5 bases each). V was shortened by 4 bases and J by 4 bases, with 17 bases between the two germline ends. Germline V gene data show CDR1 as SGHRS and CDR2 as YFSETQ. This CDR3 has 16 amino acids. CDR3 residues: CASSTSFGTATGELFF. DNA for the CDR3: TGCGCCAGCAGCACCTCATTTGGGACGGCCACCGGGGAGCTGTTTTTT.

This clonotype was observed many times. This chain links TRBV20-1 with TRBJ1-6; no firm D call. The CDR3 is 12 residues long. The V gene lost 8 bases and the J gene lost 10 bases, with 15 bases spanning the gap. Germline V lookup: CDR1 DFQATT, CDR2 SNEGSKA (reference sequence). The CDR3 protein is CSTFGVGSPLHF. The CDR3 bases are TGCAGTACCTTCGGGGTTGGGTCACCCCTCCACTTT.

This clonotype was counted a few times. This rearrangement joins TRBV29-1 to TRBJ2-7; TRBD2 aligns across 12 bases. With V trimmed by 4 bases and J by 5 bases, 12 bases remained unmatched. This CDR3 contains 16 residues. Germline V gene lookup returns CDR1 SQVTM and CDR2 ANQGSEA. The CDR3 DNA sequence: TGCAGCGTTGTCCGGTTGGGACTAGCGGGCCGGGACGAGCAGTACTTC. Amino acids: CSVVRLGLAGRDEQYF.

The gene calls are TRBV4-2 and TRBJ2-7; D remains unclear. CDR3 length: 14 residues. Germline CDR1 and CDR2: LGHNA and YNFKEQ. V shed 1 base and J shed 4 bases, with 11 bases lying between them. CDR3 nucleotide sequence: TGTGCCAGCAGCCAAGGGGTGAGGAGTTACGAGCAGTACTTC. Translated, it gives CASSQGVRSYEQYF.

Remarks on this clonotype: An end of the junction does not agree with germline; a read error may underlie this. J is TRBJ2-7 and V is TRBV7-9; D might be TRBD2 (6 bases). CDR1 is SEHNR, CDR2 FQNEAQ, per germline (reference sequence). This CDR3 contains 13 residues. CDR3 protein: CASSLGAGNELYF. The CDR3 nucleotides read TGTGCCAGCAGCTTAGGGGCGGGGAACGAGCTGTACTTC.

The sample holds many counts of this clonotype. The chain uses TRBV14 and TRBJ2-3, with TRBD2 matching over 10 bases. This CDR3 is 17 amino acids long. With 0 bases clipped from V and 7 bases from J, the junction kept 10 bases outside the gene matches. CDR1 and CDR2 from the germline V gene are SGHDN and FVKESK. The CDR3 region has the DNA TGTGCCAGCAGCCAAGAAGGAAAGCTAGCGGGAGTAAATACGCAGTATTTT. It codes for CASSQEGKLAGVNTQYF.

The chain employs TRBV7-8 and TRBJ1-2, with 8 bases matching TRBD1. The CDR3 is made up of 13 amino acids. The V segment lost 5 bases and the J segment 7 bases; nucleotides outside the gene matches: 6. Germline V CDR1 and CDR2: SGHVS, FQNEAQ. The CDR3 sequence: CASSHRTGTGYTF. The DNA of the CDR3 is TGTGCCAGCAGCCACAGGACAGGGACTGGCTACACCTTC.

This clonotype turned up a few times. This chain uses TRBV18 with TRBJ1-1, with D perhaps TRBD1 (6 bases). The CDR3 is made up of 15 amino acids. Trimming removed 5 bases from V and 2 bases from J, with 15 bases in between. The germline gives CDR1 KGHSH, CDR2 LQKENI. CDR3 sequence reads: CASSSTKGDNTEAFF. CDR3 DNA: TGTGCCAGCTCATCAACTAAGGGGGACAACACTGAAGCTTTCTTT.

The CDR3 region has the DNA TGTGCTAGTGGCACGACCGTGGGGCGGCTCTACAATGAGCAGTTCTTC. Its translation: CASGTTVGRLYNEQFF. The chain recombines TRBV12-5 with TRBJ2-1, with D possibly being TRBD1 (5 bases). The V gene lost 6 bases and the J gene lost 3 bases, with 18 bases spanning the gap. This CDR3 has 16 amino acids. Germline V gene sequence: CDR1 LGHNT, CDR2 FRNRAP.

This clonotype was recorded at least ten times. The chain is built from TRBV7-3 and TRBJ2-1; 9 nucleotides align to TRBD2. Germline V CDR1 and CDR2: SGHTA, FQGTGA. The V and J ends lost 2 bases and 3 bases, in that order; junction bases with no gene match: 8. This CDR3 is built from 17 residues. CDR3 bases: TGTGCCAGCAGCTTATGGGGCCTTAGCGGGGGCTACAATGAGCAGTTCTTC. Protein sequence: CASSLWGLSGGYNEQFF.

As concerns this clonotype: One end of the junction fails to match germline, which may point to a read error. J is TRBJ2-6 and V is TRBV6-1, with 8 bases aligning to TRBD2. The germline gives CDR1 MNHNS, CDR2 SASEGT. The CDR3 has 15 amino acids. CDR3 bases: TGTGCCAGCAGTAGCGGGAGAGGTGGGGCCAACGTCATGACTTTC. Protein product: CASSSGRGGANVMTF.

CDR3 nucleotide sequence: TGTGCCAGCAGTCTTAGGGACCGCAACCATTATGGCTACACCTTC. Its protein is CASSLRDRNHYGYTF. This rearrangement joins TRBV5-6 to TRBJ1-2, with D perhaps matching TRBD1 (5 bases). Germline V gives CDR1 SGHDT, CDR2 YYEEEE. The CDR3 extends over 15 amino acids. Trimming left V 5 bases short and J 5 bases short, with 19 bases between.

This chain joins TRBV15 and TRBJ1-3, with a possible D match to TRBD1 (5 bases). CDR1 LNHNV and CDR2 YYDKDF come from the germline V gene (reference sequence). The CDR3 has 15 amino acids. Trimming shortened V by 0 bases and J by 0 bases, and 6 bases separated the two germline ends. CDR3 sequence: CATSRDQGSGNTIYF. In DNA, the CDR3 is TGTGCCACCAGCAGAGACCAGGGCTCTGGAAACACCATATATTTT.

The chain recombines TRBV24-1 with TRBJ2-2, with D possibly TRBD2 on 5 matching bases. The CDR3 length is 14 residues. The ends were cut back, 3 bases at V and 7 bases at J, with 11 bases in the middle. The germline V gene has CDR1 KGHDR and CDR2 SFDVKD. This chain's CDR3 is CATSDPGGGGELFF. CDR3 in DNA: TGTGCCACCAGTGATCCGGGTGGAGGCGGGGAGCTGTTTTTT.